The entry that follows covers one T cell receptor beta chain sequence. Its specificity is not known. One junction end does not reproduce the germline sequence, and a read error may be involved. The sample comes from a study of graft-versus-host responses after intestinal transplantation. The overall study: Transplants given to recipients were multivisceral, liver-intestinal, or isolated intestinal. Findings and caveats of the study: Graft-donor T cell macrochimerism in patients accompanied high graft-versus-host to host-versus-graft clonal ratios in allografts. Ileal or blood samples showed some GvH clones first, and such clones were also found in recipient marrow.

CDR1 is MGHRA, CDR2 YSYEKL, per germline. There are 15 residues in the CDR3. Produced via immunoSEQ multiplex PCR; TCRdb's table is partial and in-frame only. This repertoire shows fewer than 110,000 clones, roughly 87% found once; its top ten account for around 0.7%. This chain links TRBV4-1 with TRBJ1-1; D call uncertain. Specimen: unstimulated CD4+ T cells sorted from spleen or lymph node cells, collected before transplant. The source of this sequence is a human donor who was the organ donor for an intestinal transplant. The CDR3 protein is CASRQAIGVRGEAFF. In DNA form, the CDR3 reads TGCGCCAGCAGGCAAGCCATCGGGGTCAGAGGTGAAGCTTTCTTT.